The clone carrying this T cell receptor beta chain was counted many times. Its antigen is unidentified. The sample belongs to a study of early T cells in non-severe SARS-CoV-2 infection. Across the study: Sequenced material consisted of bulk RNA (from unsorted whole blood), and chains were unpaired.

From germline, CDR1 is SSHAT and CDR2 FNYEAQ (reference sequence). The CDR3 runs 16 residues. V lost 1 base and J lost 4; bases outside the gene matches: 6. Study-wide results and caveats: The matching step, a VDJdb search, favored anti-spike CD8 responses and missed private and CD4 specificities.

Unique molecular identifiers (one per individual cDNA molecule) were attached. One entry per CDR3 protein results from TCRdb running MiXCR on the 5' RACE reads. Here the sample spans roughly 62,000 distinct CDR3 sequences, about 8.4% being singletons. Material: whole blood. The chain carries TRBV7-7 and TRBJ2-1; 8 bases agree with TRBD2. The source of this sequence is an adult who was a healthcare worker with PCR-confirmed SARS-CoV-2 infection or an uninfected control (not recorded which). The CDR3 nucleotides are TGTGCCAGCAGCTTAGGAGGAACGGGAGGGTACAATGAGCAGTTCTTC. It codes for CASSLGGTGGYNEQFF.